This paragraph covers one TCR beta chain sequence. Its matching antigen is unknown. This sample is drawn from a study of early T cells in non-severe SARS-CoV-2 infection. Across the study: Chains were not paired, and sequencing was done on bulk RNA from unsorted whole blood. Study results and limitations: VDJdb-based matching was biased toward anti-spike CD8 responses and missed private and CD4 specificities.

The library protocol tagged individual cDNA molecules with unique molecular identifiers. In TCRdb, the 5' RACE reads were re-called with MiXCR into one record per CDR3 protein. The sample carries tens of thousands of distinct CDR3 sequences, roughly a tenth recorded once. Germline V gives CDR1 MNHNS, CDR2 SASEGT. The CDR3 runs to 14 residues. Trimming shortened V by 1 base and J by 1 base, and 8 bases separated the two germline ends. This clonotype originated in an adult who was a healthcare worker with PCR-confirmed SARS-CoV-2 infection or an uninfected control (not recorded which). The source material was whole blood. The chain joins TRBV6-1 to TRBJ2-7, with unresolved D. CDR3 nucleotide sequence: TGTGCCAGCAGTGAAGTCAGAGGATCCTACGAGCAGTACTTC. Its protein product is CASSEVRGSYEQYF.